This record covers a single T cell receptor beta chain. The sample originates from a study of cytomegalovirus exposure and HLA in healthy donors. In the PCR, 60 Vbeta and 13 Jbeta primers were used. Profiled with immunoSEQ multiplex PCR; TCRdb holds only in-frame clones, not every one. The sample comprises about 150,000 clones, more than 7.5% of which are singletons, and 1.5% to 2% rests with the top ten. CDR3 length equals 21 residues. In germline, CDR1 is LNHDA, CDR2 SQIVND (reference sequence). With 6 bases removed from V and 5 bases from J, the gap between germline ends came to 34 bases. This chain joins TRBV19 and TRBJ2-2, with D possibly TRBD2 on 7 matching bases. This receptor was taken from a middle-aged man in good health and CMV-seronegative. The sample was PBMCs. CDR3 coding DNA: TGTGCCAGTAGCTCTGGCCTCGGCCGGGGGGCAGTATCTCGGGTAACCGGGGAGCTGTTTTTT. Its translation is CASSSGLGRGAVSRVTGELFF. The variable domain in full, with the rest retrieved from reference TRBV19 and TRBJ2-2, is DGGITQSPKYLFRKEGQNVTLSCEQNLNHDAMYWYRQDPGQGLRLIYYSQIVNDFQKGDIAEGYSVSREKKESFPLTVTSAQKNPTAFYLCASSSGLGRGAVSRVTGELFFGEGSRLTVL.